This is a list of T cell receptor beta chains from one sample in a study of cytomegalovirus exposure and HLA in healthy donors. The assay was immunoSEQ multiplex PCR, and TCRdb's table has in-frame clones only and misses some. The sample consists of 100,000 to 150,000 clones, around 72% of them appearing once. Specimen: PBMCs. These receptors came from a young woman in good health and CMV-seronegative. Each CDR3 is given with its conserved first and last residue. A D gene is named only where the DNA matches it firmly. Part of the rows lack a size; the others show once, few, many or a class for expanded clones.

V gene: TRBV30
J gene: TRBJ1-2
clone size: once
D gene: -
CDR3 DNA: TGTGCCTGGAGCGAGAAGGGGCCTGGTGGCTACACCTTC
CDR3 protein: CAWSEKGPGGYTF

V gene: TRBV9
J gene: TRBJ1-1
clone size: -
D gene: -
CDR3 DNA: TGTGCCAGCAGCCTTAGGGGTAAGAACACTGAAGCTTTCTTT
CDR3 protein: CASSLRGKNTEAFF

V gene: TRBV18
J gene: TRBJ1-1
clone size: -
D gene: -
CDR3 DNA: TGTGCCAGCTTCCCGACGGGTTTCTCTGAAGCTTTCTTT
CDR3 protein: CASFPTGFSEAFF

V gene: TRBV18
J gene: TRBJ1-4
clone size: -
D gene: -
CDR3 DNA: TGTGCCAGCTCACCACCGTCTAGGAATGAAAAACTGTTTTTT
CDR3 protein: CASSPPSRNEKLFF

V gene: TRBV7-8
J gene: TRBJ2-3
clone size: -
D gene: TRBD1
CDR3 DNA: TGTGCCAGCAGCCCTCCGACAGGGGTAACTCTGTTTGGCACAGATACGCAGTATTTT
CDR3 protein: CASSPPTGVTLFGTDTQYF

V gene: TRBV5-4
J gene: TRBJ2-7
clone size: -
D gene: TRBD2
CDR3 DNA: TGTGCCAGCAGCTTCGGGACTAGCACGTCCTACGAGCAGTACTTC
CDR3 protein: CASSFGTSTSYEQYF

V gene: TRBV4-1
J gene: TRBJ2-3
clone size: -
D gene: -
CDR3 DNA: TGCGCCAGCAGCCAAGATGAGACAGACACAGATACGCAGTATTTT
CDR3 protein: CASSQDETDTDTQYF

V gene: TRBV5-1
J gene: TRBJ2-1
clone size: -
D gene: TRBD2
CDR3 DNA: TGCGCCAGCAGCTTGGGTCTGCGACTAGCGTACAATGAGCAGTTCTTC
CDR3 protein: CASSLGLRLAYNEQFF

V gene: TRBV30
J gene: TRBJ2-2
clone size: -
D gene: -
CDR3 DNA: TGTGCCTGGAGCCTAGGGGGCACCGGGGAGCTGTTTTTT
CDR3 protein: CAWSLGGTGELFF

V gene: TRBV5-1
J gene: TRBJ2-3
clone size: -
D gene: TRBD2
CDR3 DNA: TGCGCCAGCAGCTTGGGGACTAGCGGACGGGGTTGGGAAACAGATACGCAGTATTTT
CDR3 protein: CASSLGTSGRGWETDTQYF

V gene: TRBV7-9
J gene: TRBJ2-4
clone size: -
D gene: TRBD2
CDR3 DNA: TGTGCCAGCAGCCCGACGGGTTTTCGGGGGGAAAACATTCAGTACTTC
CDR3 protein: CASSPTGFRGENIQYF

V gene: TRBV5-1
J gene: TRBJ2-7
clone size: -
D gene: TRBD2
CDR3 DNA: TGCGCCAGCAGCTTGGCAGGCGGGAGGGCCTTGGACGAGCAGTACTTC
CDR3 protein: CASSLAGGRALDEQYF

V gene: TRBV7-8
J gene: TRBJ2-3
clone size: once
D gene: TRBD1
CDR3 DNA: TGTGCCAGCAGCTCCGGGACAGGGGGCAGGGCAGATACGCAGTATTTT
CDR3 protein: CASSSGTGGRADTQYF

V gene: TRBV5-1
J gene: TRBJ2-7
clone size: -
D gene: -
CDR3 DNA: TGCGCCAGCAGCTTGGAACAGCGGTCCGAGCAGTACTTC
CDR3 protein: CASSLEQRSEQYF

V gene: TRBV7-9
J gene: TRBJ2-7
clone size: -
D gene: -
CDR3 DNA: TGTTCCAGCAGCCACCAGGTCCACGAGCAGTACTTC
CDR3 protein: CSSSHQVHEQYF

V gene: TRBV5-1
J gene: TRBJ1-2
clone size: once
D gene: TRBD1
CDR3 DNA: TGCGCCAGCAGCTTGGAAGGGGACAGGGGTCATGGCTACACCTTC
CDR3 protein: CASSLEGDRGHGYTF